This T cell receptor beta chain is from a study of blood T cell repertoires in COVID-19. Method: immunoSEQ multiplex PCR; TCRdb's copy keeps in-frame clones and lacks some. The sample includes 81,000 or so clones, 80% to 95% seen only once; the top ten take roughly 6.4%. Germline V CDR1 and CDR2: MDHEN, SYDVKM. Trimming removed 7 bases from V and 4 bases from J, with 7 bases in between. CDR3 size: 11 residues. The material sequenced was peripheral blood. The chain links TRBV28 to TRBJ1-1; the D gene is possibly TRBD1 (5 bases). This clonotype was sampled from a woman aged 60-75 years with active COVID-19. The CDR3: CASTGPTEAFF. CDR3 nucleotide sequence: TGTGCCAGCACAGGGCCCACTGAAGCTTTCTTT.